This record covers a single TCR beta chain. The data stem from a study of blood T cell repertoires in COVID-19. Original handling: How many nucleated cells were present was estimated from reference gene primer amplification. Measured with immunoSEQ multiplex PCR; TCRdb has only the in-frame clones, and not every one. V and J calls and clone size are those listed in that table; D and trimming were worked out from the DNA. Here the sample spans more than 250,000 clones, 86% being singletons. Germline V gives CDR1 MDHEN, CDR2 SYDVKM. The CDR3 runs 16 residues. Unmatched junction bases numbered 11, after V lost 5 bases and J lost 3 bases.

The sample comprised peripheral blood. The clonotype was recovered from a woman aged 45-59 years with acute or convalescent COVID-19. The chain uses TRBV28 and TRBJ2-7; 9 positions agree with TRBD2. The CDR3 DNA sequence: TGTGCCAGCAGTGGGTTTCTAGCGGGACCAAACTACGAGCAGTACTTC. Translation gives CASSGFLAGPNYEQYF.